A selection of T cell receptor beta chains follows, all from one sample in a study of CXCR4 blockade with PD-1 therapy in pancreatic cancer. The table came from immunoSEQ multiplex PCR; TCRdb's copy has only in-frame clones and leaves some out. The repertoire holds 3,800 or so clones, with about 53% as singletons. Sequenced: tumor tissue. These TCRs come from a human donor with pancreatic ductal adenocarcinoma. Both conserved end residues are part of each CDR3. A D gene is named only where the DNA matches it firmly. Size values are once, few and many counts, or a class for expanded clones, and some rows have none.

clone_size	d_call	v_call	j_call	cdr3_nt	cdr3_aa
NA	NA	TRBV9	TRBJ2-2	TGTGCCAGCAGCCCGACAGGCGTGGCCACCGGGGAGCTGTTTTTT	CASSPTGVATGELFF
NA	TRBD2	TRBV19	TRBJ2-2	TGTGCCAGTAGACTAGCGGGAGAGATCACCGGGGAGCTGTTTTTT	CASRLAGEITGELFF
NA	TRBD1	TRBV6-1	TRBJ2-6	TGTGCCAGCAGTGAACAGGGGGCTGGGGCCAACGTCCTGACTTTC	CASSEQGAGANVLTF
few	NA	TRBV6-8	TRBJ1-3	TGTGCCAGCAGTGTCCAACAGGGTTTCTCTGGAAACACCATATATTTT	CASSVQQGFSGNTIYF
large	TRBD2	TRBV6-8	TRBJ2-7	TGTGCCAGCAGTAACCGAGCGGGATTCTACGAGCAGTACTTC	CASSNRAGFYEQYF
NA	NA	TRBV18	TRBJ2-1	TGTGCCAGCTCATCCACGAGGGATGAGCAGTTCTTC	CASSSTRDEQFF
few	NA	TRBV19	TRBJ2-1	TGTGCCAGTAGTATCCCCGGGAGTGGCAATGAGCAGTTCTTC	CASSIPGSGNEQFF
NA	NA	TRBV15	TRBJ1-4	TGTGCCACCAGCACAGAGGGAACTAATGAAAAACTGTTTTTT	CATSTEGTNEKLFF
NA	NA	TRBV27	TRBJ2-7	TGTGCCAGCAGGGCTAGACAGCTCTCCTACGAGCAGTACTTC	CASRARQLSYEQYF
NA	TRBD2	TRBV12-5	TRBJ2-1	TGTGCTGGGGCGCGGGGAGGGATAGATGAGCAGTTCTTC	CAGARGGIDEQFF
NA	TRBD2	TRBV6-8	TRBJ2-3	TGTGCCATCAGCGGACTAGCGGGTATAGATACGCAGTATTTT	CAISGLAGIDTQYF
NA	TRBD2	TRBV4-1	TRBJ2-2	TGCGCCAGCAGCCGTCTCCCAGCGGGAGTAGGCACCGGGGAGCTGTTTTTT	CASSRLPAGVGTGELFF
NA	TRBD2	TRBV28	TRBJ2-1	TGTGCCAGCAGTTTACTAGCGGGGGATCACAATGAGCAGTTCTTC	CASSLLAGDHNEQFF
few	TRBD2	TRBV6-8	TRBJ2-7	TGTGCCAGCAGCTCCGGGACTACCCTTGGAGAGCAGTACTTC	CASSSGTTLGEQYF
NA	TRBD1	TRBV30	TRBJ2-7	TGTGCCTGGGGACAGGGGCCCGAGCAGTACTTC	CAWGQGPEQYF
NA	NA	TRBV6-8	TRBJ2-3	TGTGCCAGCAGTTACCCCTCAGGACGGGGAAGACCAGATACGCAGTATTTT	CASSYPSGRGRPDTQYF
NA	NA	TRBV14	TRBJ2-7	TGTGCCAGCAGCCAGGGGGTTGGGGAGCAGTACTTC	CASSQGVGEQYF
NA	NA	TRBV27	TRBJ2-2	TGTGCCAGCAGTCCGGACGGGCTTCTTAACACCGGGGAGCTGTTTTTT	CASSPDGLLNTGELFF
NA	NA	TRBV29-1	TRBJ2-1	TGCAGCGCCTTCGGACCTCGCCATCGAGAGCAGTTCTTC	CSAFGPRHREQFF
NA	TRBD1	TRBV30	TRBJ2-7	TGTGCCTTTGGGACAGGGAACTCCTACGAGCAGTACTTC	CAFGTGNSYEQYF